The clone carrying this T cell receptor (beta chain) was counted a few times. The method was immunoSEQ multiplex PCR; TCRdb's version includes in-frame clones alone and lacks a portion of them. The table lists about 170,000 clones, roughly 82% of them singletons, with roughly 6.4% in the top ten. Germline V gives CDR1 WSHSY, CDR2 SAAADI. Trimming left V 9 bases short and J 0 bases short, with 11 bases between. The CDR3 covers 14 residues. Patients in Seattle were enrolled during active infection, then followed longitudinally. This sample is part of a study of blood T cell repertoires in COVID-19. The chain couples TRBV10-2 to TRBJ1-4; D might be TRBD1 (6 bases). The clonotype was recovered from a woman in her 40s with COVID-19, enrolled during active disease. The source material was peripheral blood. The chain's CDR3 is CASRDISTNEKLFF. As DNA, the CDR3 is TGCGCCAGTAGGGACATCTCAACTAATGAAAAACTGTTTTTT.